This paragraph covers one T cell receptor (beta chain) sequence. Its cognate antigen is unknown. The data stem from a study of T-cell memory formation after mild COVID-19. Overall study results and limits: Later expanders leaned toward CD4+, whereas clones contracting from day 15 to 85 were balanced CD4/CD8.

V lost 5 bases to trimming and J lost 3 bases; unmatched junction nucleotides: 7. The CDR3 consists of 14 residues. Germline V gene lookup returns CDR1 SEHNR and CDR2 FQNEAQ (reference sequence). TCRdb re-analysed the 5' RACE reads in MiXCR, keeping a single row per CDR3 protein. The sample includes 340,000 or so distinct CDR3 sequences, over 10% seen only once; the top ten take 20% to 25%. This chain uses TRBV7-9 with TRBJ2-7, with 7 bases that match TRBD1. This clonotype was obtained from a man aged 18 to 29 who had mild COVID-19 (a few samples of this study predate the infection). Cell type and time point are not known. Sequenced sample: PBMCs or a T cell subset sorted from them (not recorded which). CDR3: CASSPTTGIYEQYF. The DNA for the CDR3 is TGTGCCAGCAGCCCCACGACAGGGATCTACGAGCAGTACTTC.